This T cell receptor (beta chain) originates from a study of T cells after yellow fever vaccination (dated by TCRdb to between 2019 and 2020). With regard to the full study: The SMART-Seq v4 Ultra Low Input RNA kit was used to prepare libraries from fractions with low cell numbers. Two healthy male donors, one aged 18 to 29 and one aged 30 to 39 years, were included in the cohort. To follow T-cell clones before and after primary and booster YFV17D yellow fever vaccination, bulk TCR alpha and beta repertoires were sequenced over time. Blood was drawn at multiple timepoints before and after primary and secondary immunization, with bulk PBMC replicates and cell subsets isolated. Study-level results and caveats: A small fraction of clonotypes appeared in both the CD4 and CD8 compartments, likely as a result of convergent recombination. After the booster, most clones that had expanded after primary vaccination were detected again (around 96% of CD4 and 70% to 90% of CD8), suggesting broad maintenance of memory. Compared with the primary T-cell response, the secondary T-cell response was faster but weaker, reaching its peak on day 5 rather than on day 15. Because only a couple of donors were included in the study, the extent to which the findings can be generalized is limited. Because abundant contaminating clonotypes from the bulk population could be contained in FACS-sorted repertoires, computational filtering was required.

CDR1 MNHNS and CDR2 SASEGT are derived from the germline V gene. V is cut by 3 bases and J by 6 bases, and the space between the germline ends is 8 bases. From cysteine to phenylalanine, the CDR3 is 12 amino acids long. The only DNA kept is the CDR3, 36 bases in frame from the first base. Comments on this clonotype: Its antigen is currently not known. No quality values exist for individual bases; no much larger clone is one base distant.

What this sample's treatment or condition label stands for: live attenuated yellow fever vaccine strain. At every blood-draw timepoint, two biological replicates of bulk PBMCs were collected. A standard Ficoll-Paque protocol was used to isolate PBMCs from peripheral blood. TriZol was used to extract RNA from bulk PBMCs, CD4 and CD8 fractions, and dextramer-positive and dextramer-negative fractions. The sequencer listed for this sample is Illumina NovaSeq 6000. TCR cDNA was made using 5'RACE template switching, a step that added a universal primer site and unique molecular identifiers. Priming for cDNA synthesis came from both the TCR alpha and TCR beta constant segments. Libraries were amplified in two PCR steps, with sample barcodes and sequencing adapters added in the second step. Libraries were sequenced on Illumina HiSeq 2500 (2x100 bp) or NovaSeq (2x150 bp). In the source study's methods: Reads were demultiplexed and collapsed into UMI consensus sequences with MIGEC, and V(D)J alignment was performed with MiXCR. Clonotypes responding to the vaccine were identified with edgeR on replicate PBMC samples, with the criteria of FDR below 0.01 and a log2 fold change above 5 up to day 15. Each bulk clonotype was labeled CD4 or CD8 based on which sequenced repertoire, CD4 or CD8, contained the clonotype at higher abundance. The public reads were run again by TCRdb, first through fastp at Q25 and then through MiXCR, and only productive beta chains were kept. Duplicate CDR3 protein sequences are folded into a single record with the most common DNA and genes. TCRdb's processing, not the authors' own work, is the source of the V and J calls. The sample table contains fewer than 500,000 distinct CDR3 sequences; only one count was recorded for 18% of them. The ten largest clones add up to around 17% of the sample.

The material was PBMCs, obtained before the yellow fever booster vaccination. The chain links TRBV6-1 with TRBJ1-1, with a weak D call of TRBD1 (5 bases match). The source of this sequence is a man between 18 and 29 years old who received the YFV17D yellow fever vaccine. For the CDR3, the sequence is CASSEGTAEAFF. Here is the DNA: TGTGCCAGCAGTGAGGGGACGGCTGAAGCTTTCTTT.